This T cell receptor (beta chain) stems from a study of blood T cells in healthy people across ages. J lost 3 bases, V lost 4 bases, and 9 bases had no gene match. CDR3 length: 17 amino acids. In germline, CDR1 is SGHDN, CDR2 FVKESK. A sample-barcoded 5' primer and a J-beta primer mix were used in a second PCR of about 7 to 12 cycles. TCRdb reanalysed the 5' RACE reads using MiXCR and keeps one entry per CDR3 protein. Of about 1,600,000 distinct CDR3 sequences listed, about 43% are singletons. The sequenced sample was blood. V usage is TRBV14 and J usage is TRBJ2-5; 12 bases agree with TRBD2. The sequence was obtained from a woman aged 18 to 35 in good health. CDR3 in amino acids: CASSPGLAGPGKETQYF. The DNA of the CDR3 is TGTGCCAGCAGCCCCGGACTAGCGGGGCCCGGCAAAGAGACCCAGTACTTC.